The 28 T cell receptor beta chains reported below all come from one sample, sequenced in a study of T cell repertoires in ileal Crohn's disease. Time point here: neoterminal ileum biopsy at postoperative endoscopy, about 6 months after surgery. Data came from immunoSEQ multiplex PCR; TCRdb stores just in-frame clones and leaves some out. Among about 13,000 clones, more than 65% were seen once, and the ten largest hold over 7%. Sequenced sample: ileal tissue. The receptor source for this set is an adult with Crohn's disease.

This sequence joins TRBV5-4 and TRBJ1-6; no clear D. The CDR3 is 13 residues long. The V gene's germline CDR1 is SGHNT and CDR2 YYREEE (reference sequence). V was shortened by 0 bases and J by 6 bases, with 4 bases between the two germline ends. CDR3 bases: TGTGCCAGCAGCTTGGAGCCTAATTCACCCCTCCACTTT. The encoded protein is CASSLEPNSPLHF.

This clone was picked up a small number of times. In DNA, the CDR3 is TGTGCCATCAGTGAGGGATCCGGGACCCCTGGCTACACCTTC. This gives the protein CAISEGSGTPGYTF. V is TRBV10-3 and J is TRBJ1-2; maybe TRBD1 (5 bases). Looked up from germline, CDR1 is ENHRY and CDR2 is SYGVKD. This CDR3 has 14 residues. V dropped 2 bases and J dropped 7 bases, with 14 bases sitting between them.

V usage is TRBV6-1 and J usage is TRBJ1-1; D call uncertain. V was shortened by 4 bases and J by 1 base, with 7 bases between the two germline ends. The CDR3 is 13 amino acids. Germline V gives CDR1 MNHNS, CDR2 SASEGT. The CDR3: CASSVERNTEAFF. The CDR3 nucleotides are TGTGCCAGCAGTGTGGAACGGAACACTGAAGCTTTCTTT.

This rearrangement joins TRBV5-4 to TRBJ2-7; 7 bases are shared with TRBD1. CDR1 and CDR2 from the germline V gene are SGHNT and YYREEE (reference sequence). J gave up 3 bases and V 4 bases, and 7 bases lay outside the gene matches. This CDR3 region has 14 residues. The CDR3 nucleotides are TGTGCCAGCAGCACCGGGACAGCCTACTACGAGCAGTACTTC. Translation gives CASSTGTAYYEQYF.

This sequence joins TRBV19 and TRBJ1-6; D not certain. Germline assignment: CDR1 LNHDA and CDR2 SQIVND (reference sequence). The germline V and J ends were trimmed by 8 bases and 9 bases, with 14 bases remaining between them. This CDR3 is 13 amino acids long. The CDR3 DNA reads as TGTGCCAGTCGATCGGCAGTAGGTTCACCCCTCCACTTT. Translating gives CASRSAVGSPLHF.

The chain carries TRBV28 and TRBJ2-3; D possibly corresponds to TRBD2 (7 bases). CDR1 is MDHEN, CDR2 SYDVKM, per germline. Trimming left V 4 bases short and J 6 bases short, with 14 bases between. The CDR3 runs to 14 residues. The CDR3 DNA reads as TGTGCCAGCAGTTCTGCGGGGGCTGAGGATACGCAGTATTTT. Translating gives CASSSAGAEDTQYF.

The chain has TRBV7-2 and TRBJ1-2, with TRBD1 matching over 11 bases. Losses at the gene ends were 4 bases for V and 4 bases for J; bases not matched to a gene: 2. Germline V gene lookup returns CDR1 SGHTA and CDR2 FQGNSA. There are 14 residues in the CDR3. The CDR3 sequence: CASSSGTGGYGYTF. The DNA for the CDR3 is TGTGCCAGCAGCTCCGGGACAGGGGGCTATGGCTACACCTTC. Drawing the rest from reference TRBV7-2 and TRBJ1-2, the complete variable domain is GAGVSQSPSNKVTEKGKDVELRCDPISGHTALYWYRQSLGQGLEFLIYFQGNSAPDKSGLPSDRFSAERTGGSVSTLTIQRTQQEDSAVYLCASSSGTGGYGYTFGSGTRLTVV.

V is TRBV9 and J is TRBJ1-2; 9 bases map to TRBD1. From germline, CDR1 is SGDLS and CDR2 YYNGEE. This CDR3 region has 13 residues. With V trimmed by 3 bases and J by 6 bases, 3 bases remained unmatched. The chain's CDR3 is CASSGQGVHGYTF. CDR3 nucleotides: TGTGCCAGCAGCGGACAGGGGGTCCATGGCTACACCTTC.

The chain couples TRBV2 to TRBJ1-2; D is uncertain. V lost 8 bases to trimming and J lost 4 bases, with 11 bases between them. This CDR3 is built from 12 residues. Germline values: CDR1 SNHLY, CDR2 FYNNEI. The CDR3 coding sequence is TGTGCCAGCTCACTCTTGTCCTATGGCTACACCTTC. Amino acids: CASSLLSYGYTF.

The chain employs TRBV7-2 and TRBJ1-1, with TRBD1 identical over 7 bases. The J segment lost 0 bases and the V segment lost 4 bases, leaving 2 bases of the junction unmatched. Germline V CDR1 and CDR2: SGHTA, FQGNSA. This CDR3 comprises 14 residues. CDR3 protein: CASSSDRVNTEAFF. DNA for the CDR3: TGTGCCAGCAGCTCAGACAGGGTGAACACTGAAGCTTTCTTT.

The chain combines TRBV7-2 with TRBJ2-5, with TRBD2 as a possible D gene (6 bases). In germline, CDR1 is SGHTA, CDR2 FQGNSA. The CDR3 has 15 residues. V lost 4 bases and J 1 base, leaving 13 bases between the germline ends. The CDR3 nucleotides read TGTGCCAGCAGCTCCGGTCGCGGGGTCCAAGAGACCCAGTACTTC. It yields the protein CASSSGRGVQETQYF.

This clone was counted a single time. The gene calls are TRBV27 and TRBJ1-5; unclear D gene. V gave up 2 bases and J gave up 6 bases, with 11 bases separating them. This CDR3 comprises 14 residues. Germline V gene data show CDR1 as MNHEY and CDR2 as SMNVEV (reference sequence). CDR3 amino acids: CASSLDWVGQPQHF. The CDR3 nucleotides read TGTGCCAGCAGTTTAGACTGGGTGGGTCAGCCCCAGCATTTT.

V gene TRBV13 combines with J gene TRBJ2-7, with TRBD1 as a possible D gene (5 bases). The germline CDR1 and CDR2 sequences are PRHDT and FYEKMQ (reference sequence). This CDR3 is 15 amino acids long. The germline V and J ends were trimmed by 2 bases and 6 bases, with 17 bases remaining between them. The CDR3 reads CASSLKQVGEGEQYF. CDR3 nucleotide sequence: TGTGCCAGCAGCTTAAAACAGGTAGGAGAAGGCGAGCAGTACTTC.

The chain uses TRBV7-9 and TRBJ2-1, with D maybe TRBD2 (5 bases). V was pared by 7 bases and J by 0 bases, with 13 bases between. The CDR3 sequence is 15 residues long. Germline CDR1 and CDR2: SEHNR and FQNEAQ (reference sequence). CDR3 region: CASNFGVPSYNEQFF. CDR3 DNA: TGTGCCAGCAACTTCGGGGTACCCTCCTACAATGAGCAGTTCTTC.

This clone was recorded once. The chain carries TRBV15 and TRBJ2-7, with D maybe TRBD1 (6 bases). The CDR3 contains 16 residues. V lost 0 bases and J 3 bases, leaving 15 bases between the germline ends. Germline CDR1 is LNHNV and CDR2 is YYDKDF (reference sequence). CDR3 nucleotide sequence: TGTGCCACCAGCAGAGATAGGGGAACAGGGTACTACGAGCAGTACTTC. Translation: CATSRDRGTGYYEQYF.

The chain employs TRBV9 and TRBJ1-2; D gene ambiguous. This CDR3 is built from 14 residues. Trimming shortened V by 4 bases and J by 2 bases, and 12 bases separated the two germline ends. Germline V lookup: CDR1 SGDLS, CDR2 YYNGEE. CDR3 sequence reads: CASSPGEGNYGYTF. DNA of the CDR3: TGTGCCAGCAGCCCCGGCGAAGGGAACTATGGCTACACCTTC.

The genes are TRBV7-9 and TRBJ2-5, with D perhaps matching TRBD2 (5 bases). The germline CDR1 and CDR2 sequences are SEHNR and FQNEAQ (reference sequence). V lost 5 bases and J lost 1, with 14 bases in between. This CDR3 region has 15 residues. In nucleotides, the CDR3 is TGTGCCAGCAGCCCCCAGTCCGGGGTCCAAGAGACCCAGTACTTC. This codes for CASSPQSGVQETQYF.

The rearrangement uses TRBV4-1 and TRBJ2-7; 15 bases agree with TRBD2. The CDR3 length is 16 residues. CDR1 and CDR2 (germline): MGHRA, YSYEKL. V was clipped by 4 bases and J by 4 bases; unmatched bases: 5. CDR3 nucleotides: TGCGCCAGCAGCCGCGGGACTAGCGGGGGGAGGTACGAGCAGTACTTC. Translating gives CASSRGTSGGRYEQYF.

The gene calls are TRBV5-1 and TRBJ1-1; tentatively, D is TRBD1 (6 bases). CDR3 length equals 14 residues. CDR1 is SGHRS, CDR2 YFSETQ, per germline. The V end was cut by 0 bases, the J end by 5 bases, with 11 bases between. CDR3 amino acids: CASSLEGGYTEAFF. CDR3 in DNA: TGCGCCAGCAGCTTGGAAGGGGGGTATACTGAAGCTTTCTTT.

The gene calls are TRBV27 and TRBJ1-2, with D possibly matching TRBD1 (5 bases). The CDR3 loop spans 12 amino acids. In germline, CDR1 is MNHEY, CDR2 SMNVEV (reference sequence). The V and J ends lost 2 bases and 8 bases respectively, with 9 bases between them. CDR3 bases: TGTGCCAGCAGTTTACCAGGGAACGGCTACACCTTC. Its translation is CASSLPGNGYTF.

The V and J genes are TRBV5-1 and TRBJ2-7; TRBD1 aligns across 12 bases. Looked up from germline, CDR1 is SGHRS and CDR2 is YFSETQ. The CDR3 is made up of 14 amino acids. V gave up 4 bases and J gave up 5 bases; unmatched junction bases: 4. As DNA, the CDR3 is TGCGCCAGCAGCCCGGGGACAGGGGGCGACGAGCAGTACTTC. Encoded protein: CASSPGTGGDEQYF.

For the CDR3, the DNA is TGTGCCAGCAGCTACTCCCCCCGGGACAGGGGCTCCTACGAGCAGTACTTC. Protein product: CASSYSPRDRGSYEQYF. The genes are TRBV28 and TRBJ2-7; 10 nucleotides line up with TRBD1. The V gene end was trimmed by 6 bases and the J gene end by 0 bases; junction bases not matched to a gene: 11. Germline V gene sequence: CDR1 MDHEN, CDR2 SYDVKM. The CDR3 contains 17 residues.

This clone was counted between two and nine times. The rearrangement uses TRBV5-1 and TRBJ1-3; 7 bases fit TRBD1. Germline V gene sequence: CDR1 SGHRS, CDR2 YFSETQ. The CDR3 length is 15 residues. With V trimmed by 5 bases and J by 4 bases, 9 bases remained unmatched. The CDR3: CASRQMTGTGNTIYF. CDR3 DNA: TGCGCCAGCAGACAAATGACAGGGACCGGAAACACCATATATTTT.

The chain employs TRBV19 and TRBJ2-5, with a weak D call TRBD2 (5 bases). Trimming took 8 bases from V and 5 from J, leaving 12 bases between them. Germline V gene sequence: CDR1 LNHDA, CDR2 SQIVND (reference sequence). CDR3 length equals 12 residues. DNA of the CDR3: TGTGCCAGTTCGGACTTGGGGGAGACCCAGTACTTC. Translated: CASSDLGETQYF.

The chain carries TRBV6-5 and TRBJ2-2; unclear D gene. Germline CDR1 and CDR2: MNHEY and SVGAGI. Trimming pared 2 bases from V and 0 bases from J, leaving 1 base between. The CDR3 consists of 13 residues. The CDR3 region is CASSYPNTGELFF. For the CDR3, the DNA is TGTGCCAGCAGTTACCCGAACACCGGGGAGCTGTTTTTT.

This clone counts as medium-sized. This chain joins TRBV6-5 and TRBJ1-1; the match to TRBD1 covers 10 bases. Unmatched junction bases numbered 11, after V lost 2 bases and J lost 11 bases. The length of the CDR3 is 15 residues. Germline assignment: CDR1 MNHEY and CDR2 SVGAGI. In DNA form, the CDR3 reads TGTGCCAGCAGTTACCAGACAGGGGGCGCCGGACGGGCTTTCTTT. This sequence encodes CASSYQTGGAGRAFF.

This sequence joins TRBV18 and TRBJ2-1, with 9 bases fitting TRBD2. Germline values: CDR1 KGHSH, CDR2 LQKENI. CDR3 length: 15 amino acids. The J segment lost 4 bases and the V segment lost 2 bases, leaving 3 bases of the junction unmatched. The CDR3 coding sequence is TGTGCCAGCTCACCAGTAGCGGGGGAGTACAATGAGCAGTTCTTC. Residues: CASSPVAGEYNEQFF.

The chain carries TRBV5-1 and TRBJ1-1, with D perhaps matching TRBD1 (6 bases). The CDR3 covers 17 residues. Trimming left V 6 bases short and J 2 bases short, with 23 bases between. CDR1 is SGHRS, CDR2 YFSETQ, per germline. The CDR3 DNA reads TGCGCCAGCAAGGGGGGACGAGGGGGATTGGGAAACACTGAAGCTTTCTTT. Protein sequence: CASKGGRGGLGNTEAFF. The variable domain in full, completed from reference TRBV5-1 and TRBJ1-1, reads KAGVTQTPRYLIKTRGQQVTLSCSPISGHRSVSWYQQTPGQGLQFLFEYFSETQRNKGNFPGRFSGRQFSNSRSEMNVSTLELGDSALYLCASKGGRGGLGNTEAFFGQGTRLTVV.